This TCR beta chain was identified during a study of Graves' ophthalmopathy and Graves' hyperthyroidism. Study observations and caveats: Built on 13 signatures, a model told ophthalmopathy apart from stable hyperthyroidism with 85% to 90% sensitivity and almost 84% specificity.

Germline CDR1 and CDR2: SGHTS and YDEGEE. V was clipped by 4 bases and J by 8 bases, with 22 bases between them. The CDR3 is 16 residues long. RNA transcripts provided the template for amplifying TCR beta CDR3 regions. RT-PCR in the first round used HTBI primers; a second-round multiplex PCR followed. TCRdb fed the multiplex PCR reads into MiXCR, producing one record per CDR3 protein. The sample gives about 600,000 distinct CDR3 sequences, under 45% of which show up once; over 3.5% is in the top ten. This clonotype was detected only a few times. Its target is unknown. Specimen: peripheral blood or thyroid tissue (not recorded which). J is TRBJ1-5 and V is TRBV5-8, with D possibly matching TRBD1 (5 bases). The clonotype comes from an adult man with Graves' hyperthyroidism. Written as DNA, the CDR3 is TGTGCCAGCAGCCAAGAGTTCAAGGGGCGGGCTGAGCCCCAGCATTTT. Amino acids: CASSQEFKGRAEPQHF.